The clone carrying this TCR beta chain was recorded a few times. These data are taken from a study of T-cell reconstitution after alpha-beta-depleted transplantation in children. Molecular barcoding with unique molecular identifiers was used for the TCRbeta library. From the PCR reads, TCRdb called clonotypes with MiXCR, one entry per CDR3 protein. Of around 250,000 distinct CDR3 sequences detected, 9.9% appear once; the ten largest clones hold 9.5% to 13%. The clonotype originates from a human donor who donated a stem cell graft to a child with SCID. This sample comprised PBMCs from the stem cell graft donor, obtained from the stem cell graft.

The CDR3: CSALGPGELEQYF. The CDR3 DNA reads as TGCAGTGCCTTGGGACCGGGAGAGCTCGAGCAGTACTTC. V is TRBV20-1 and J is TRBJ2-7; a possible D gene is TRBD2 (6 bases). CDR3 length: 13 residues. The germline V gene has CDR1 DFQATT and CDR2 SNEGSKA (reference sequence). V was pared by 6 bases and J by 6 bases, with 18 bases between.